The rows below give T cell receptor beta chains drawn from one sample of a study of graft-versus-host responses after intestinal transplantation. This table comes from immunoSEQ multiplex PCR, and its TCRdb copy is limited to in-frame clones, with some not included. The sample records tens of thousands of clones, about 95% being singletons. The material sequenced was PBMCs, taken approximately 340 days after intestinal transplant. Every receptor here comes from a human patient who received an intestinal transplant, so some T cells may come from the graft donor. Both conserved end residues are part of each CDR3. D genes are given only for firm matches. For some rows the clone size is stated as once, few or many, or as a class when expanded; others skip it.

NA,TRBJ1-2,NA,TRBV7-9,CASTRGGQWGYTF,TGTGCCAGCACAAGGGGGGGTCAATGGGGCTACACCTTC
TRBD1,TRBJ1-1,NA,TRBV5-4,CASSLVGQEKAFF,TGTGCCAGCAGCTTGGTGGGACAGGAAAAAGCTTTCTTT
NA,TRBJ1-1,NA,TRBV4-1,CASSQALLWDTEAFF,TGCGCCAGCAGCCAAGCGCTTTTATGGGACACTGAAGCTTTCTTT
TRBD2,TRBJ2-7,NA,TRBV19,CASSNYGGTSSEQYF,TGTGCCAGTAGTAACTACGGGGGGACTAGCAGCGAGCAGTACTTC
NA,TRBJ2-1,NA,TRBV19,CASSMTGNEQFF,TGTGCCAGTAGTATGACAGGCAATGAGCAGTTCTTC
NA,TRBJ1-1,NA,TRBV28,CASSPVAGMTEAFF,TGTGCCAGCAGCCCCGTGGCGGGGATGACTGAAGCTTTCTTT
NA,TRBJ2-3,few,TRBV19,CASRAGQEDTQYF,TGTGCCAGTCGGGCGGGTCAAGAAGATACGCAGTATTTT
TRBD2,TRBJ2-7,NA,TRBV6-5,CASSLAGAPLTYEQYF,TGTGCCAGCAGTTTAGCGGGGGCTCCTTTAACCTACGAGCAGTACTTC
NA,TRBJ2-1,NA,TRBV5-6,CASSFWQGYNEQFF,TGTGCCAGCAGCTTTTGGCAGGGCTACAATGAGCAGTTCTTC
NA,TRBJ2-3,NA,TRBV7-3,CASSARDGRTDTQYF,TGTGCCAGCAGCGCCCGGGACGGACGCACAGATACGCAGTATTTT
NA,TRBJ2-2,NA,TRBV2,CASTPQGFDTGELFF,TGTGCCAGCACTCCACAGGGTTTTGACACCGGGGAGCTGTTTTTT
TRBD1,TRBJ2-1,NA,TRBV7-2,CASSLFLARGPYNEQFF,TGTGCCAGCAGCTTGTTCCTCGCCAGGGGGCCTTACAATGAGCAGTTCTTC
TRBD2,TRBJ2-3,NA,TRBV5-6,CASSLTSRGNTRDTQYF,TGTGCCAGCAGTCTTACGTCGCGGGGGAACACTCGGGATACGCAGTATTTT
NA,TRBJ1-2,NA,TRBV7-3,CASSLGWAFNYGYTF,TGTGCCAGCAGCTTAGGTTGGGCCTTTAACTATGGCTACACCTTC
TRBD2,TRBJ2-5,NA,TRBV19,CASSIGGSGETQYF,TGTGCCAGTAGTATTGGCGGGAGTGGGGAGACCCAGTACTTC
TRBD1,TRBJ1-2,NA,TRBV14,CASSPHITGDTYGYTF,TGTGCCAGCAGCCCCCACATCACAGGGGATACCTATGGCTACACCTTC
NA,TRBJ2-7,NA,TRBV4-1,CASSQGGVGYEQYF,TGCGCCAGCAGCCAAGGAGGGGTGGGCTACGAGCAGTACTTC
NA,TRBJ1-1,NA,TRBV5-1,CASSFGLDTEAFF,TGCGCCAGCAGCTTTGGATTGGACACTGAAGCTTTCTTT
NA,TRBJ2-5,NA,TRBV5-1,CASSLGGGGETQYF,TGCGCCAGCAGCTTGGGAGGGGGTGGGGAGACCCAGTACTTC
NA,TRBJ1-1,NA,TRBV6-5,CASTQVLMGTEAFF,TGTGCCAGCACCCAGGTTTTGATGGGGACTGAAGCTTTCTTT
TRBD1,TRBJ1-4,NA,TRBV19,CASSNLGQGNEKLFF,TGTGCCAGTAGCAATTTAGGACAGGGGAATGAAAAACTGTTTTTT
TRBD2,TRBJ2-7,NA,TRBV27,CASSSISSGRREQYF,TGTGCCAGCAGTTCGATTTCTAGCGGGAGGCGCGAGCAGTACTTC
NA,TRBJ2-7,NA,TRBV6-5,CASSWGGEYEQYF,TGTGCCAGCAGTTGGGGAGGTGAGTACGAGCAGTACTTC
NA,TRBJ1-2,NA,TRBV6-6,CASTPGPPYGYTF,TGTGCCAGCACCCCGGGACCGCCCTATGGCTACACCTTC
NA,TRBJ2-1,NA,TRBV7-9,CASSRSRNEQFF,TGTGCCAGCAGCCGTAGCCGGAATGAGCAGTTCTTC
NA,TRBJ2-7,NA,TRBV6-5,CASSYSQGSYEQYF,TGTGCCAGCAGTTACTCTCAGGGTTCCTACGAGCAGTACTTC
NA,TRBJ2-1,NA,TRBV5-6,CASSLASGEQFF,TGTGCCAGCAGCTTGGCATCGGGTGAGCAGTTCTTC
NA,TRBJ2-7,NA,TRBV28,CASSPAQGRYEQYF,TGTGCCAGCAGTCCAGCGCAGGGACGTTACGAGCAGTACTTC
TRBD2,TRBJ2-7,NA,TRBV4-1,CASSIPRDYSIDEQYF,TGCGCCAGCAGCATTCCACGGGACTACAGTATCGACGAGCAGTACTTC
NA,TRBJ2-2,NA,TRBV5-1,CASSMSTGNTGELFF,TGCGCCAGCAGCATGTCAACAGGGAACACCGGGGAGCTGTTTTTT
NA,TRBJ1-5,NA,TRBV11-2,CASSDQVGNQPQHF,TGTGCCAGCAGTGACCAGGTGGGGAATCAGCCCCAGCATTTT
NA,TRBJ2-1,NA,TRBV28,CASRPRYLGRNYNEQFF,TGTGCCAGCAGACCCAGATATCTCGGCCGAAATTACAATGAGCAGTTCTTC
TRBD2,TRBJ2-3,NA,TRBV27,CASSLVASGGHTDTQYF,TGTGCCAGCAGTTTAGTCGCTAGCGGGGGCCACACAGATACGCAGTATTTT
TRBD1,TRBJ1-2,NA,TRBV29-1,CSDDGTANGYTF,TGCAGCGATGACGGGACAGCGAATGGCTACACCTTC
NA,TRBJ2-3,NA,TRBV29-1,CSVAPPRGGTDTQYF,TGCAGCGTTGCCCCGCCCAGGGGAGGCACAGATACGCAGTATTTT
NA,TRBJ1-3,NA,TRBV19,CASSHRDGRHGNTIYF,TGTGCCAGTAGCCACAGGGACGGACGCCACGGGAACACCATATATTTT
TRBD2,TRBJ2-3,NA,TRBV5-1,CASSLGGTTSTDTQYF,TGCGCCAGCAGCTTGGGTGGGACTACTAGCACAGATACGCAGTATTTT
NA,TRBJ1-3,NA,TRBV6-6,CASRSGGSGNTIYF,TGTGCCAGCCGGAGTGGGGGGAGTGGAAACACCATATATTTT
TRBD2,TRBJ2-2,NA,TRBV9,CASSPRGRGTGELFF,TGTGCCAGCAGCCCTCGAGGGAGGGGCACCGGGGAGCTGTTTTTT
NA,TRBJ1-5,NA,TRBV6-5,CASSATGTSNQPQHF,TGTGCCAGCAGCGCCACAGGGACCAGCAATCAGCCCCAGCATTTT
NA,TRBJ2-1,NA,TRBV19,CASSISVWRLTLTSYNEQFF,TGTGCCAGTAGTATCTCCGTGTGGCGTCTGACCCTCACCTCCTACAATGAGCAGTTCTTC
NA,TRBJ2-7,NA,TRBV7-9,CASSLVASTYEQYF,TGTGCCAGCAGCTTAGTGGCCAGTACCTACGAGCAGTACTTC
TRBD1,TRBJ1-1,NA,TRBV10-3,CAISETTGGFEAFF,TGTGCCATCAGTGAGACTACAGGGGGCTTTGAAGCTTTCTTT
TRBD1,TRBJ2-7,NA,TRBV11-2,CASSLARDRGTEDEQYF,TGTGCCAGCAGCTTAGCCAGGGACAGGGGTACGGAAGACGAGCAGTACTTC
NA,TRBJ1-6,once,TRBV11-2,CASSAQTGSSPLHF,TGTGCCAGCAGCGCTCAAACCGGGTCTTCACCCCTCCACTTT
TRBD1,TRBJ2-6,NA,TRBV4-1,CASSPGTGEVLGSGANVLTF,TGCGCCAGCAGCCCTGGGACAGGGGAGGTGTTAGGCTCTGGGGCCAACGTCCTGACTTTC
NA,TRBJ2-2,NA,TRBV11-3,CASGYGELFF,TGTGCCAGCGGGTACGGGGAGCTGTTTTTT
TRBD1,TRBJ1-4,NA,TRBV6-7,CASSSITHRGDNEKLFF,TGTGCCAGCAGTTCCATAACCCACAGGGGGGATAATGAAAAACTGTTTTTT
NA,TRBJ1-2,NA,TRBV18,CASSPPSGVTNYGYTF,TGTGCCAGCTCACCACCCTCAGGTGTGACTAACTATGGCTACACCTTC
TRBD2,TRBJ2-1,NA,TRBV11-2,CASSSLAGESYNEQFF,TGTGCCAGCAGCTCTCTAGCGGGAGAATCCTACAATGAGCAGTTCTTC
NA,TRBJ1-2,NA,TRBV28,CASRSLQGGYGYTF,TGTGCCAGCAGATCTCTACAGGGAGGGTATGGCTACACCTTC
TRBD1,TRBJ1-5,NA,TRBV6-1,CASSGDRGILPQHF,TGTGCCAGCAGTGGGGACAGGGGAATTTTGCCCCAGCATTTT
NA,TRBJ2-2,NA,TRBV20-1,CSAIRTGELFF,TGCAGTGCTATACGCACCGGGGAGCTGTTTTTT
TRBD1,TRBJ1-1,NA,TRBV6-6,CASRPTGDTEAFF,TGTGCCAGCAGGCCAACAGGGGACACTGAAGCTTTCTTT
TRBD2,TRBJ2-3,NA,TRBV7-9,CASSLLGLAGGTDTQYF,TGTGCCAGCAGCTTATTGGGACTAGCGGGAGGAACAGATACGCAGTATTTT
NA,TRBJ1-5,NA,TRBV6-4,CASSDSRQGLMDQPQHF,TGTGCCAGCAGTGACTCCCGGCAGGGATTGATGGATCAGCCCCAGCATTTT